The entry below describes one TCR beta chain. Trimming stripped 8 bases from V and 6 bases from J, with 15 bases between. The CDR3 runs to 13 residues. This specimen belongs to a study of T-cell memory formation after mild COVID-19. MiXCR, run by TCRdb on the 5' RACE reads, gives a single entry per CDR3 protein. The profile shows under 300,000 distinct CDR3 sequences, 18% of them singletons. Sequenced: PBMCs or a T cell subset sorted from them (not recorded which). The source is a man aged 18 to 30 who had mild COVID-19 (a few samples of this study predate the infection). Cell type and time point are not known. The chain links TRBV12-3 or TRBV12-4 to TRBJ2-3, with D uncertain. CDR3 loop: CASGSFEWDTQYF. The CDR3 DNA follows: TGTGCCAGCGGATCCTTTGAGTGGGATACGCAGTATTTT.